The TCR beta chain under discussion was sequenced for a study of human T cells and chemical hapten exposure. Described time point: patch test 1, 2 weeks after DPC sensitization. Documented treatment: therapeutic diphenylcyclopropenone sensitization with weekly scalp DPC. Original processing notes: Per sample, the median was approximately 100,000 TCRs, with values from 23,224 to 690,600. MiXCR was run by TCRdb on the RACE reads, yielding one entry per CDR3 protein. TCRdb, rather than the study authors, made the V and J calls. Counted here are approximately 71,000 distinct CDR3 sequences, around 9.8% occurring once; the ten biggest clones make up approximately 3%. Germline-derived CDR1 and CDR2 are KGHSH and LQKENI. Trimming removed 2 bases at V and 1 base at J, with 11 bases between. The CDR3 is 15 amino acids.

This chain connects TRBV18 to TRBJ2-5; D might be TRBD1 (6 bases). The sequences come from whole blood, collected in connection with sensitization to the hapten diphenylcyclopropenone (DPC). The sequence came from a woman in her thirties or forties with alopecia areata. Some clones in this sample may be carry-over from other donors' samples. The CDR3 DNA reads TGTGCCAGCTCACCAACCTTCAGGGGCCAAGAGACCCAGTACTTC. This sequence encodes CASSPTFRGQETQYF.